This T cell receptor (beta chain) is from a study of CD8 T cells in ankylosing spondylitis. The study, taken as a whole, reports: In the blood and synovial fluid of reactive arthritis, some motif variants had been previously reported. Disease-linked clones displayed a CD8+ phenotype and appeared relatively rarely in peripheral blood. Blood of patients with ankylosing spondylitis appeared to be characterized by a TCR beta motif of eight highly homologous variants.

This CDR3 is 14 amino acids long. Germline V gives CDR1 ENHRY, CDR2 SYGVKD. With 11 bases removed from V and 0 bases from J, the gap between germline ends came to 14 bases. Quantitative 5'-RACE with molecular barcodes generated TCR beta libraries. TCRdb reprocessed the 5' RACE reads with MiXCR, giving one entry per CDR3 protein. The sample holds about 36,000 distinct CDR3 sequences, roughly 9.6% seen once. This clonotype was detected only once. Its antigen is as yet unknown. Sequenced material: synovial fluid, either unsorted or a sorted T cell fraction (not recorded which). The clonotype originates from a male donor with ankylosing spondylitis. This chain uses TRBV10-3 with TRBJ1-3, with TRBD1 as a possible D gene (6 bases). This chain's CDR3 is CAVRGVVSGNTIYF. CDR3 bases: TGTGCCGTGAGGGGGGTCGTCTCTGGAAACACCATATATTTT.